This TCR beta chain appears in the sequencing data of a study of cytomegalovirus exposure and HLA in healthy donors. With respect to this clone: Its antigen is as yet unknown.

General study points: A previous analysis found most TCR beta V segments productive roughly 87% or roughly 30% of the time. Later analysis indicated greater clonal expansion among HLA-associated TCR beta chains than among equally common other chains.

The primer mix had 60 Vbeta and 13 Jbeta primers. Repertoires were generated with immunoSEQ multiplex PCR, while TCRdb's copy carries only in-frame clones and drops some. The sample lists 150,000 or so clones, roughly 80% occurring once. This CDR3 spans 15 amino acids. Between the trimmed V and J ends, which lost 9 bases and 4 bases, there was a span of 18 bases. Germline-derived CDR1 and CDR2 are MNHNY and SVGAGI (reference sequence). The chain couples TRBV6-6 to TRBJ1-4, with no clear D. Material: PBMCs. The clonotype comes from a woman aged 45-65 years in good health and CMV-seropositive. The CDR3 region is CASSTAADLNEKLFF. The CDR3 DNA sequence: TGTGCCAGTAGTACAGCGGCTGACCTTAATGAAAAACTGTTTTTT.